What follows are 17 T cell receptor beta chains derived from one specimen sequenced in a study of blood T cell repertoires in COVID-19. Only in-frame clones appear in the TCRdb table, and some are missing; sequencing was by immunoSEQ multiplex PCR. The table lists fewer than 130,000 clones, 85% of them singletons. The material sequenced was peripheral blood. The source of these receptors is a human donor in a cohort sampled during active COVID-19.

The rearrangement links TRBV5-6 to TRBJ2-5; 12 bases agree with TRBD2. The V segment lost 4 bases and the J segment 2 bases; nucleotides outside the gene matches: 3. The CDR3 totals 15 residues. Germline loops: CDR1 SGHDT, CDR2 YYEEEE. DNA for the CDR3: TGTGCCAGCAGCCGGACTAGCGGGACGCAAGAGACCCAGTACTTC. Amino acids: CASSRTSGTQETQYF.

V usage is TRBV3-1 (or the pseudogene TRBV3-2) and J usage is TRBJ2-1; 7 bases agree with TRBD1. The CDR3 is 16 amino acids. The germline gives CDR1 LGHDT, CDR2 YNNKEL (reference sequence). Unmatched junction bases numbered 7, after V lost 3 bases and J lost 2 bases. In DNA, the CDR3 is TGTGCCAGCAGCCAGGCCGGGACAGCAGCCTACAATGAGCAGTTCTTC. Its translation: CASSQAGTAAYNEQFF.

This chain links TRBV7-8 with TRBJ2-1; 9 bases fit TRBD2. The length of the CDR3 is 19 residues. The germline CDR1 and CDR2 sequences are SGHVS and FQNEAQ. After removal of 5 bases from V and 3 bases from J, the junction contained 17 bases not matched to a gene. The CDR3 nucleotides are TGTGCCAGCAGCGTGAAGCGGGGGGATAGCCGAACGGACTACAATGAGCAGTTCTTC. Amino acid sequence: CASSVKRGDSRTDYNEQFF. The entire variable domain, with the rest obtained from reference TRBV7-8 and TRBJ2-1, is as follows: GAGVSQSPRYKVAKRGQDVALRCDPISGHVSLFWYQQALGQGPEFLTYFQNEAQLDKSGLPSDRFFAERPEGSVSTLKIQRTQQEDSAVYLCASSVKRGDSRTDYNEQFFGPGTRLTVL.

The chain couples TRBV5-4 to TRBJ2-3; a possible D gene is TRBD1 (6 bases). Germline CDR1 reads SGHNT; CDR2 reads YYREEE (reference sequence). The ends were cut back, 4 bases at V and 1 base at J, with 16 bases in the middle. The CDR3 length is 16 residues. The CDR3 is CASSGGPTEGTDTQYF. In DNA form, the CDR3 reads TGTGCCAGCAGCGGGGGCCCCACCGAGGGCACAGATACGCAGTATTTT.

This chain links TRBV5-6 with TRBJ2-3; 9 nucleotides agree with TRBD1. The V and J ends lost 3 bases and 2 bases, in that order; junction bases with no gene match: 10. CDR3 length: 17 residues. Germline V gene sequence: CDR1 SGHDT, CDR2 YYEEEE. CDR3 bases: TGTGCCAGCAGCTCACTCCTCCGGGACAGGGCCACAGATACGCAGTATTTT. It specifies CASSSLLRDRATDTQYF.

This clone showed up just once. The gene calls are TRBV12-3 or TRBV12-4 and TRBJ1-5, with TRBD1 as a possible D gene (5 bases). CDR3 size: 12 residues. Trimming shortened V by 3 bases and J by 10 bases, and 10 bases separated the two germline ends. DNA for the CDR3: TGTGCCAGCAGTTTGCGACAGCAACCCCAGCATTTT. Encoded protein: CASSLRQQPQHF.

This clone came up once. The chain uses TRBV5-1 and TRBJ2-3, with 8 bases matching TRBD2. V was pared by 0 bases and J by 11 bases, with 5 bases of the junction left unmatched. The germline V gene encodes CDR1 SGHRS and CDR2 YFSETQ. This CDR3 has 13 residues. The CDR3 is CASSLVPAGEQYF. The CDR3 DNA follows: TGCGCCAGCAGCTTGGTGCCAGCGGGAGAGCAGTATTTT.

This chain joins TRBV28 and TRBJ1-4; D is unresolved. Germline-derived CDR1 and CDR2 are MDHEN and SYDVKM. The CDR3 contains 15 residues. The germline V and J ends were trimmed by 5 bases and 11 bases, with 21 bases remaining between them. CDR3 loop: CASSPKSWFWEKLFF. The CDR3 bases are TGTGCCAGCAGTCCGAAGTCGTGGTTTTGGGAGAAACTGTTTTTT.

V and J are TRBV2 and TRBJ2-5; D not resolved. The length of the CDR3 is 14 residues. Germline CDR1 reads SNHLY; CDR2 reads FYNNEI. V gave up 3 bases and J gave up 5 bases, with 13 bases separating them. In DNA form, the CDR3 reads TGTGCCAGCAGTGACTCTTCGTTTGTGGAGACCCAGTACTTC. Translated, it gives CASSDSSFVETQYF. The whole variable domain, filled in from reference TRBV2 and TRBJ2-5, reads EPEVTQTPSHQVTQMGQEVILRCVPISNHLYFYWYRQILGQKVEFLVSFYNNEISEKSEIFDDQFSVERPDGSNFTLKIRSTKLEDSAMYFCASSDSSFVETQYFGPGTRLLVL.

CDR3 sequence: CASSRAGTSGRINEQFF. CDR3 DNA: TGTGCCAGCAGTAGAGCTGGGACTAGCGGGAGAATCAATGAGCAGTTCTTC. The chain joins TRBV27 to TRBJ2-1, with 14 bases identical to TRBD2. CDR3 size: 17 residues. CDR1 is MNHEY and CDR2 is SMNVEV in the germline V gene (reference sequence). J lost 6 bases, V lost 5 bases, and 9 bases had no gene match.

This sequence joins TRBV3-1 (or the pseudogene TRBV3-2) and TRBJ1-1, with TRBD1 identical over 11 bases. J was trimmed by 8 bases and V by 4 bases; bases with no gene match: 3. Per the germline V gene, CDR1 is LGHDT and CDR2 is YNNKEL (reference sequence). CDR3 length: 13 residues. The CDR3 DNA reads TGTGCCAGCAGCCGCGGACAGGGGGCAGAAGCTTTCTTT. It specifies CASSRGQGAEAFF.

This clone has just a few counts. The chain is built from TRBV19 and TRBJ1-5; perhaps TRBD1 as D (5 bases). Trimming pared 10 bases from V and 5 bases from J, leaving 12 bases between. CDR1 and CDR2 (germline): LNHDA, SQIVND (reference sequence). The CDR3 loop spans 12 amino acids. The CDR3 bases are TGTGCCACTTATTCAGGGTATCAGCCCCAGCATTTT. This translates into CATYSGYQPQHF.

The chain combines TRBV28 with TRBJ2-3; D is possibly TRBD2 (7 bases). V was clipped by 11 bases and J by 2 bases, with 17 bases between them. The length of the CDR3 is 14 residues. Germline V gene lookup returns CDR1 MDHEN and CDR2 SYDVKM. DNA for the CDR3: TGTGCCGTAGTCCGGCGGGGGCCCACAGATACGCAGTATTTT. This codes for CAVVRRGPTDTQYF. Full variable domain (remainder filled in from reference TRBV28 and TRBJ2-3): DVKVTQSSRYLVKRTGEKVFLECVQDMDHENMFWYRQDPGLGLRLIYFSYDVKMKEKGDIPEGYSVSREKKERFSLILESASTNQTSMYLCAVVRRGPTDTQYFGPGTRLTVL.

This chain links TRBV6-6 with TRBJ1-5; maybe TRBD1 (6 bases). Germline V gene lookup returns CDR1 MNHNY and CDR2 SVGAGI (reference sequence). This CDR3 spans 15 amino acids. The V end lost 2 bases, the J end lost 1 base, and 9 bases lay between the germline ends. The CDR3 protein is CASSYHTGSNQPQHF. The CDR3 DNA reads as TGTGCCAGCAGTTACCACACAGGGAGCAATCAGCCCCAGCATTTT.

As regards this clone: The same CDR3 also results from other DNA sequences found in this sample. The chain couples TRBV6-6 to TRBJ1-1; D unclear. Germline CDR1 is MNHNY and CDR2 is SVGAGI (reference sequence). There are 14 residues in the CDR3. V was pared by 2 bases and J by 1 base, with 8 bases between. The CDR3 sequence: CASSYPEENTEAFF. CDR3 DNA: TGTGCCAGCAGTTACCCCGAGGAGAACACTGAAGCTTTCTTT.

This chain uses TRBV18 with TRBJ2-3, with D unclear. The CDR3 has 13 residues. Per germline, CDR1 KGHSH and CDR2 LQKENI. V lost 5 bases and J lost 2, with 8 bases in between. This chain's CDR3 is CASSLRYTDTQYF. For the CDR3, the DNA is TGTGCCAGCTCATTGCGGTACACAGATACGCAGTATTTT.

The V call is TRBV5-1, the J call TRBJ2-5; D is undetermined. CDR1 and CDR2 (germline): SGHRS, YFSETQ. V was clipped by 4 bases and J by 3 bases, with 7 bases between them. The CDR3 runs 12 residues. The DNA for the CDR3 is TGCGCCAGCAGCCTCCCTGAAGAGACCCAGTACTTC. Amino acids: CASSLPEETQYF.